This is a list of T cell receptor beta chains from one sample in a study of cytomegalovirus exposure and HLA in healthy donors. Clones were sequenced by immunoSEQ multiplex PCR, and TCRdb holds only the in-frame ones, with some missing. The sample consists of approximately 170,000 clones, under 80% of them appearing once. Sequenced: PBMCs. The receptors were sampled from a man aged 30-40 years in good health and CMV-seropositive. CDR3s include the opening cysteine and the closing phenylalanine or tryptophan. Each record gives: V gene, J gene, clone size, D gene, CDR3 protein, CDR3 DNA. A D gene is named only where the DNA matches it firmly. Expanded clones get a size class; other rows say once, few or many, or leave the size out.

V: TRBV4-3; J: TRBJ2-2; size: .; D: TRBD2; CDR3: CASSQVGTSAGELFF; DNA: TGCGCCAGCAGCCAAGTAGGGACTAGCGCCGGGGAGCTGTTTTTT
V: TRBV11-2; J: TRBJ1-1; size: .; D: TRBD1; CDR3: CASSSIHRGRVDEAFF; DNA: TGTGCCAGCAGCTCTATTCACAGGGGGCGCGTGGATGAAGCTTTCTTT
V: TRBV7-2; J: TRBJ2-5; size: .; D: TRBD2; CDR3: CASSLGTSGRMGETQYF; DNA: TGTGCCAGCAGCTTAGGGACTAGCGGGAGAATGGGAGAGACCCAGTACTTC
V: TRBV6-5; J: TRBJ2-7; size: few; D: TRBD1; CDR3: CASSLEDRAYEQYF; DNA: TGTGCCAGCAGTTTAGAGGACAGGGCCTACGAGCAGTACTTC
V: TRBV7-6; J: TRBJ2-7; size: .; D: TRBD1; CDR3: CASSPKTKDQETGTGSEQYF; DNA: TGTGCCAGCAGCCCAAAAACCAAAGACCAAGAAACCGGGACAGGGAGCGAGCAGTACTTC
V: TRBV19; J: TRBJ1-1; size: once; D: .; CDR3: CASSIGENTEAFF; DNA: TGTGCCAGTAGTATTGGAGAGAACACTGAAGCTTTCTTT
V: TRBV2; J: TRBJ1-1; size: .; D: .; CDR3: CASPPGAVVTEAFF; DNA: TGTGCCAGCCCCCCAGGGGCAGTTGTCACTGAAGCTTTCTTT
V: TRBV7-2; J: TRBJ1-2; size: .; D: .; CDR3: CASRDGNYGYTF; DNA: TGTGCCAGCAGAGACGGGAACTATGGCTACACCTTC
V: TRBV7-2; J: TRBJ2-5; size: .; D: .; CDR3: CASSLRRGQETQYF; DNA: TGTGCCAGCAGCTTACGGCGGGGCCAAGAGACCCAGTACTTC
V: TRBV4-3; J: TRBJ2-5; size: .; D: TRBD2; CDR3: CASSQRTSGVGETQYF; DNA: TGCGCCAGCAGCCAAAGGACTAGCGGGGTGGGAGAGACCCAGTACTTC
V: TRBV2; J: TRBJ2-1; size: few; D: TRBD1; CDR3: CASTGTGVEEQFF; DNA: TGTGCCAGCACCGGGACAGGGGTGGAGGAGCAGTTCTTC